This TCR beta chain stems from a study of shared clonotypes between healthy human individuals. About the study: Participating donors consisted of two women and a few men aged 18 to 49. Broader study findings: With few donors, the genetic and exposure-history diversity represented was limited.

A remark on this clone: Its antigen is unidentified.

In the original processing: Quality scores were absent from the junction-only immunoSEQ sequences, so filtering differed. Sequenced by immunoSEQ multiplex PCR; TCRdb stores in-frame clones only, minus some. That table gives V, J and clone size, and the DNA gave D and trimming. This table has some 490,000 clones, about 85% appearing once. With 1 base removed from V and 1 base from J, the gap between germline ends came to 8 bases. Per germline, CDR1 SGHRS and CDR2 YFSETQ. The CDR3 length is 14 residues. The sequenced sample was PBMCs. This clonotype originated in a woman aged 40 to 55 in good health. Some clones in this sample may be carry-over from other donors' samples. This chain joins TRBV5-1 and TRBJ2-5; the D gene is possibly TRBD2 (6 bases). CDR3 sequence (DNA): TGCGCCAGCAGCTTGAGGCGGGGCCAAGAGACCCAGTACTTC. Translation gives CASSLRRGQETQYF.